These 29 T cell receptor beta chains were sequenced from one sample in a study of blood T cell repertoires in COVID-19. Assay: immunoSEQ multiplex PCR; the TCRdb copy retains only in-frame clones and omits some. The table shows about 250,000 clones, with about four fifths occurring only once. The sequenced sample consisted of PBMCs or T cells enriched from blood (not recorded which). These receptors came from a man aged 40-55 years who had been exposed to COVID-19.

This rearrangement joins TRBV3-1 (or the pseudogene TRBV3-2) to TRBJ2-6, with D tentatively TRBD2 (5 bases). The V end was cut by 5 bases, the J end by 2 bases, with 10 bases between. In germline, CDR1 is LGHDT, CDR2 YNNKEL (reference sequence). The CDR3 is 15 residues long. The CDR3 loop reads CASSSGWAGANVLTF. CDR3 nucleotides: TGTGCCAGCAGCTCGGGGTGGGCTGGGGCCAACGTCCTGACTTTC.

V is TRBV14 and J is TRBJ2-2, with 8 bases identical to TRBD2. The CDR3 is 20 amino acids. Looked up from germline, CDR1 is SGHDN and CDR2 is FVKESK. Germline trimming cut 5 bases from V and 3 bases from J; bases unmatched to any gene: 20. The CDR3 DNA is TGTGCCAGCAGCTACGGGAATAGCGGGACTCATTACTGGGACACCGGGGAGCTGTTTTTT. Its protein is CASSYGNSGTHYWDTGELFF. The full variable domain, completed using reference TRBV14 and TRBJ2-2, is EAGVTQFPSHSVIEKGQTVTLRCDPISGHDNLYWYRRVMGKEIKFLLHFVKESKQDESGMPNNRFLAERTGGTYSTLKVQPAELEDSGVYFCASSYGNSGTHYWDTGELFFGEGSRLTVL.

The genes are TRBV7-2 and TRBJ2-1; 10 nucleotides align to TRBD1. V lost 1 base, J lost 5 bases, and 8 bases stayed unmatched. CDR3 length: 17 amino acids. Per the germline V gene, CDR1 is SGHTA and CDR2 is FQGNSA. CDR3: CASSLGPPGQGHNEQFF. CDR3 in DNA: TGTGCCAGCAGCTTAGGGCCCCCGGGACAGGGGCACAATGAGCAGTTCTTC.

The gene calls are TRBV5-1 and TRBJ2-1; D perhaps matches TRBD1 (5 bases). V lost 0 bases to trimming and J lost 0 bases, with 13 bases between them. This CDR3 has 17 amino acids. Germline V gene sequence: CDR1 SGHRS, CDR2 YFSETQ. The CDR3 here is CASSLEGYPSSYNEQFF. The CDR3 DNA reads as TGCGCCAGCAGCTTGGAGGGGTACCCCAGCTCCTACAATGAGCAGTTCTTC.

CDR3 amino acids: CASISSGSPQYF. The CDR3 nucleotides read TGTGCCAGCATCTCTAGCGGGAGCCCCCAGTACTTC. The chain uses TRBV28 and TRBJ2-5; 10 bases line up with TRBD2. V dropped 7 bases and J dropped 9; count of bases not matched to a gene: 5. CDR3 length: 12 residues. CDR1 and CDR2 from the germline V gene are MDHEN and SYDVKM.

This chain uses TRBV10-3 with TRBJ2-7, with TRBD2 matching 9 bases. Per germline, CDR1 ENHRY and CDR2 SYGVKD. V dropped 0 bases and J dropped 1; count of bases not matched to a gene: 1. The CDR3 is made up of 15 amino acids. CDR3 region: CAISESSGRSYEQYF. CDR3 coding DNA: TGTGCCATCAGTGAGTCGAGCGGGAGGTCCTACGAGCAGTACTTC.

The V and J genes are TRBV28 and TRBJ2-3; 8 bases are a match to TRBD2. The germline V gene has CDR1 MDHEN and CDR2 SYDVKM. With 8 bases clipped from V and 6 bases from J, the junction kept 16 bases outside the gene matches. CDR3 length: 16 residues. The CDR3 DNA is TGTGCCAGCCACCGACCCACGACTAGCGCCATGGATACGCAGTATTTT. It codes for CASHRPTTSAMDTQYF.

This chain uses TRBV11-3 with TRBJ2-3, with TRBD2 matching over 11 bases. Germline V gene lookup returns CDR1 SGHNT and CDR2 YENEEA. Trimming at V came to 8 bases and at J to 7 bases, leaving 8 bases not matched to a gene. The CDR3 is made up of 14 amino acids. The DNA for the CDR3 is TGTGCCAGCGGAACTAGCGGGAGCTTCTATACGCAGTATTTT. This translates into CASGTSGSFYTQYF.

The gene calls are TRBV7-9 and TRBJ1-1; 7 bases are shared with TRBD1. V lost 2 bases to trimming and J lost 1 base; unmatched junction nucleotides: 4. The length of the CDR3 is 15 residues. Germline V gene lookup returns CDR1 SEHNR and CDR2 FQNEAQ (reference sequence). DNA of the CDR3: TGTGCCAGCAGCTTACTCGGACAGGCGAACACTGAAGCTTTCTTT. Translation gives CASSLLGQANTEAFF.

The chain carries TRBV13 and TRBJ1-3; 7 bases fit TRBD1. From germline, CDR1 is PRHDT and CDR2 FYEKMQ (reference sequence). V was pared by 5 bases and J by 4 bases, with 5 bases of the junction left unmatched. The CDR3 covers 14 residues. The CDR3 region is CASSSQGDGNTIYF. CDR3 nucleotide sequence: TGTGCCAGCAGCAGTCAGGGGGACGGAAACACCATATATTTT.

CDR3 DNA: TGTGCCAGCAGCTTGGATCATTTGGGGCCTCTTGACAATGGCTACACCTTC. Its protein is CASSLDHLGPLDNGYTF. This rearrangement joins TRBV5-4 to TRBJ1-2; possible D gene TRBD1, 5 bases. V lost 0 bases, J lost 6 bases, and 21 bases lay in between. CDR3 length: 17 amino acids. Germline assignment: CDR1 SGHNT and CDR2 YYREEE (reference sequence).

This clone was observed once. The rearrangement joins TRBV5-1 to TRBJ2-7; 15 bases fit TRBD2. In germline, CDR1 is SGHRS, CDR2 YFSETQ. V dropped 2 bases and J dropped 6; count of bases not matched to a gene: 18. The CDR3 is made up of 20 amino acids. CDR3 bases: TGCGCCAGCAGCTTAGATGGACTAGCGGGAGGGCGCTCTCTGTTCTCCGAGCAGTACTTC. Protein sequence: CASSLDGLAGGRSLFSEQYF. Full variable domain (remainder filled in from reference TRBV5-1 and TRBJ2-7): KAGVTQTPRYLIKTRGQQVTLSCSPISGHRSVSWYQQTPGQGLQFLFEYFSETQRNKGNFPGRFSGRQFSNSRSEMNVSTLELGDSALYLCASSLDGLAGGRSLFSEQYFGPGTRLTVT.

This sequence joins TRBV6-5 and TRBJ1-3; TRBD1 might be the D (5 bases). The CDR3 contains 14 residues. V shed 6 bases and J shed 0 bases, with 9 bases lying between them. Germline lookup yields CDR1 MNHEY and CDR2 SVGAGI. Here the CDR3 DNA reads TGTGCCAGCAGGGGGCTTGGCTCTGGAAACACCATATATTTT. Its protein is CASRGLGSGNTIYF.

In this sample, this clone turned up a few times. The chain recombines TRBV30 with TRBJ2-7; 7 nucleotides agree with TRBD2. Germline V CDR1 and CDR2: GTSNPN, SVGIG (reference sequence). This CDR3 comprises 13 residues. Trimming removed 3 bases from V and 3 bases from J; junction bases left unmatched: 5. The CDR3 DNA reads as TGTGCCTGGAGGGCGGGGGTAGACTACGAGCAGTACTTC. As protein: CAWRAGVDYEQYF.

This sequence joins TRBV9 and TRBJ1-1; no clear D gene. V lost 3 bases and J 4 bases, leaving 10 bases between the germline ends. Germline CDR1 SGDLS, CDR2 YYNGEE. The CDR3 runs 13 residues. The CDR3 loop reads CASSEAPVTEAFF. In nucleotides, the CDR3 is TGTGCCAGCAGCGAAGCACCCGTCACTGAAGCTTTCTTT.

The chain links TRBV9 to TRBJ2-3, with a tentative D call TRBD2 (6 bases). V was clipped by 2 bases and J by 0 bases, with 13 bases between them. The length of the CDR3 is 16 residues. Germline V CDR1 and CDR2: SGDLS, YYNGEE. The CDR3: CASSVSGVGSTDTQYF. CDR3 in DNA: TGTGCCAGCAGCGTTTCGGGGGTTGGGAGCACAGATACGCAGTATTTT.

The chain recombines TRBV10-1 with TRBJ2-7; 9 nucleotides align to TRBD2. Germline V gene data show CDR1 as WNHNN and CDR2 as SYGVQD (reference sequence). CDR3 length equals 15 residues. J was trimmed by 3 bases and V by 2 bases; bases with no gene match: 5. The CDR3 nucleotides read TGCGCCAGCAGTGAGCGTCTAGCGGGAATCTACGAGCAGTACTTC. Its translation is CASSERLAGIYEQYF.

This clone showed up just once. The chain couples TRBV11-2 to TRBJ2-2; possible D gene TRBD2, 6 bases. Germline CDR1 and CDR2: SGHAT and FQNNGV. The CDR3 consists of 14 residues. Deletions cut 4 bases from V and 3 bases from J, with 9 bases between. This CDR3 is CASSSWDYTGELFF. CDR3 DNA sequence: TGTGCCAGCAGCTCATGGGACTACACCGGGGAGCTGTTTTTT.

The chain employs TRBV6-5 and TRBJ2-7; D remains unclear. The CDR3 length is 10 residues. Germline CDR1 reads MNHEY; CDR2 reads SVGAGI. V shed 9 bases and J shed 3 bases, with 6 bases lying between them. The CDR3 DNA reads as TGTGCCAGTGGCCTCTACGAGCAGTACTTC. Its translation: CASGLYEQYF.

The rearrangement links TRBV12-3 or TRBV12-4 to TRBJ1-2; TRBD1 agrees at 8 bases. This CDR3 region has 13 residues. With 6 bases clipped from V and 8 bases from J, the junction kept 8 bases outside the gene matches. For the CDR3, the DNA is TGTGCCAGCAGCGCCCAGGGGGCGCGGGGCTACACCTTC. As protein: CASSAQGARGYTF.

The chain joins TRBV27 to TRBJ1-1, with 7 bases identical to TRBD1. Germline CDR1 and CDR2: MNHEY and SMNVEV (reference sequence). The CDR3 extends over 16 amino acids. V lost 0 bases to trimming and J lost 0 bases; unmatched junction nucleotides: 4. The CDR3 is CASSLSIGTVNTEAFF. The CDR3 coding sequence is TGTGCCAGCAGTTTATCAATCGGGACAGTGAACACTGAAGCTTTCTTT.

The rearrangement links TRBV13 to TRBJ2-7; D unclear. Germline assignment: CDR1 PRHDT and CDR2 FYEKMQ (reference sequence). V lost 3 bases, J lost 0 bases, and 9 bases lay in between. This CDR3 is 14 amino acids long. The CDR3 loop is CASSFAAGSYEQYF. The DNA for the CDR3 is TGTGCCAGCAGCTTCGCCGCCGGCTCCTACGAGCAGTACTTC.

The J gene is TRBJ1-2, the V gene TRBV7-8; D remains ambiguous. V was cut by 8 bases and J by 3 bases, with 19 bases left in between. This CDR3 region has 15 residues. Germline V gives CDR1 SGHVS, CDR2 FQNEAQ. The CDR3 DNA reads TGTGCCAGCGCGGGAACCTCAAATCAGGACTATGGCTACACCTTC. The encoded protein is CASAGTSNQDYGYTF.

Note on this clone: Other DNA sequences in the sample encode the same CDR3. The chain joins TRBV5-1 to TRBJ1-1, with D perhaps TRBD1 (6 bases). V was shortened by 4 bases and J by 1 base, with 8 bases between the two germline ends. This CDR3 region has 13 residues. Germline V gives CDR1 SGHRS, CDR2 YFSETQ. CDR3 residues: CASSLTGNTEAFF. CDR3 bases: TGCGCCAGCAGCCTGACAGGGAACACTGAAGCTTTCTTT.

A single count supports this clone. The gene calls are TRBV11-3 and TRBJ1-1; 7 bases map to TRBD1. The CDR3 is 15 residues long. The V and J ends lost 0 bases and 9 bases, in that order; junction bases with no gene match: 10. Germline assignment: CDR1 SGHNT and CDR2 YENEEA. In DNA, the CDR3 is TGTGCCAGCAGCTTAGAGGGACAGACCAACACAAAAGCTTTCTTT. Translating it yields CASSLEGQTNTKAFF. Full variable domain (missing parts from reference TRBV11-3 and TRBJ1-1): EAGVVQSPRYKIIEKKQPVAFWCNPISGHNTLYWYLQNLGQGPELLIRYENEEAVDDSQLPKDRFSAERLKGVDSTLKIQPAELGDSAVYLCASSLEGQTNTKAFFGQGTRLTVV.

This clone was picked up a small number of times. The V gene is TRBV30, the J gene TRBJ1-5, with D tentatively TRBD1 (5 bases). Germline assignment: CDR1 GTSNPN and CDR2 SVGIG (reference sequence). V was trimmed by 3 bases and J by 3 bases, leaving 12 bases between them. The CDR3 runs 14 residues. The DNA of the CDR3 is TGTGCCTGGAGCCAACAGGCGCTCAATCAGCCCCAGCATTTT. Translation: CAWSQQALNQPQHF. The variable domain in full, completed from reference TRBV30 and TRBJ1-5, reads SQTIHQWPATLVQPVGSPLSLECTVEGTSNPNLYWYRQAAGRGLQLLFYSVGIGQISSEVPQNLSASRPQDRQFILSSKKLLLSDSGFYLCAWSQQALNQPQHFGDGTRLSIL.

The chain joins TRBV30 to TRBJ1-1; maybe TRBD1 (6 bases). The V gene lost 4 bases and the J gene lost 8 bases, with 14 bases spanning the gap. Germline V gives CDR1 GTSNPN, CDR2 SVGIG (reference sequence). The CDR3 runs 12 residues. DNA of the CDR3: TGTGCCTGGACGGCTTTCGGGACAGAAGCTTTCTTT. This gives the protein CAWTAFGTEAFF. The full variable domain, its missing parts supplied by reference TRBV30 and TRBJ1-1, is SQTIHQWPATLVQPVGSPLSLECTVEGTSNPNLYWYRQAAGRGLQLLFYSVGIGQISSEVPQNLSASRPQDRQFILSSKKLLLSDSGFYLCAWTAFGTEAFFGQGTRLTVV.

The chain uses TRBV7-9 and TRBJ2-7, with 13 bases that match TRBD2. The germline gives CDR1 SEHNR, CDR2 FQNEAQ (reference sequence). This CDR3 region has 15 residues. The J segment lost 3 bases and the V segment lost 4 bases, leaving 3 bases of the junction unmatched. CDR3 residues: CASSYRTSGSYEQYF. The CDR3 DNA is TGTGCCAGCAGCTACCGGACTAGCGGGAGCTACGAGCAGTACTTC.

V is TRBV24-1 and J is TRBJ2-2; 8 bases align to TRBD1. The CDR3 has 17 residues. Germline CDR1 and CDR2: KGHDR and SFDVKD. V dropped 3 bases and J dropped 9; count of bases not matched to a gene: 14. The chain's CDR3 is CATSDGPGGQGGRELFF. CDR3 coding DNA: TGTGCCACCAGTGATGGCCCTGGCGGACAGGGTGGCAGGGAGCTGTTTTTT.